The sequence of this T cell receptor (beta chain) was determined in a study of cytomegalovirus exposure and HLA in healthy donors. Primers: 60 Vbeta forward and 13 Jbeta reverse. Sequencing used immunoSEQ multiplex PCR; TCRdb keeps in-frame clones, though not all of them. The table includes under 200,000 clones, roughly 80% detected once. V was pared by 0 bases and J by 2 bases, with 7 bases between. This CDR3 contains 14 residues. From germline, CDR1 is MGHRA and CDR2 YSYEKL. This clonotype was obtained from a woman aged 30 to 39 in good health and CMV-seropositive. Specimen: PBMCs. The rearrangement uses TRBV4-1 and TRBJ2-5; no reliable D call. The CDR3 sequence: CASSQDPSQETQYF. The CDR3 DNA reads as TGCGCCAGCAGCCAAGATCCGTCTCAAGAGACCCAGTACTTC.